Below, one T cell receptor beta chain is given with its context. Trimming pared 3 bases from V and 1 base from J, leaving 12 bases between. This CDR3 has 16 amino acids. The V gene's germline CDR1 is MNHEY and CDR2 SMNVEV (reference sequence). This entry belongs to a study of identical twins. Using its own MiXCR run on the 5' RACE reads, TCRdb lists one record per CDR3 protein. Among about 470,000 distinct CDR3 sequences listed, more than 20% were seen once. This sample was shared with a second study, whose subject was T cells expressing NK-cell markers. As that report states: Sorted CD3+CD56-NKG2C+, CD3+CD56+NKG2C+ and CD3+CD56+NKG2C- T cells supplied the TCR beta repertoires. There were seven HCMV-seropositive donors and one seronegative donor among the eight sequenced. Sorting was limited to alpha-beta TCR-expressing T cells with an anti-gamma-delta TCR antibody in several experiments.

V is TRBV27 and J is TRBJ2-2; D tentatively fits TRBD1 or TRBD2 (5 bases each). The sequence was collected from a woman under 30 in good health. The sample was CD4+ T cells sorted from blood. DNA of the CDR3: TGTGCCAGCAGTTTTCGAAGGGACGTGAACACCGGGGAGCTGTTTTTT. Translation: CASSFRRDVNTGELFF.